Given below is one TCR beta chain in context. Its antigen remains unidentified. Authors' data handling: From ImmunoSEQ came sequences covering only the junction and carrying no quality scores, so filtering differed. Profiling relied on immunoSEQ multiplex PCR, and the TCRdb table lists in-frame clones only, not all of them. V and J calls and clone size are given by that table; D and trimming were obtained from the DNA. The sample records around 600,000 clones, roughly 98% being singletons. These data come from a study of shared clonotypes between healthy human individuals. Findings and limits, study-wide: Generally, naive subsets came out with larger estimated richness than memory subsets.

In the naive CD8 group, cells lacked CD45RO and were positively selected for CCR7, so terminally differentiated effector memory CD45RA+ cells were left out. Sequenced material: naive CD8+ T cells sorted from blood. This receptor was identified in a man aged 25-45 years in good health.

CDR3 sequence (DNA): TGCGCCAGCAGCCACCAGGACGCTTACGAGCAGTACTTC. This codes for CASSHQDAYEQYF. The chain carries TRBV4-1 and TRBJ2-7, with D unresolved. V was shortened by 3 bases and J by 4 bases, with 10 bases between the two germline ends. This CDR3 comprises 13 residues. Germline assignment: CDR1 MGHRA and CDR2 YSYEKL.